One and the same sample provided the 11 T cell receptor beta chains below, sequenced in a study of cytomegalovirus exposure and HLA in healthy donors. TCRdb keeps only in-frame clones here, not all; method: immunoSEQ multiplex PCR. The repertoire consists of fewer than 100,000 clones, with approximately 91% occurring once and the leading ten covering 2.1%. The sequenced material came from PBMCs. These TCRs come from a man aged 25 to 45 in good health and CMV-seronegative.

The rearrangement joins TRBV19 to TRBJ1-5; 12 bases are a match to TRBD1. This CDR3 region has 16 residues. Per the germline V gene, CDR1 is LNHDA and CDR2 is SQIVND (reference sequence). V was pared by 5 bases and J by 1 base, with 3 bases of the junction left unmatched. CDR3 in amino acids: CASSPGTGGSNQPQHF. CDR3 in DNA: TGTGCCAGTAGTCCAGGGACAGGGGGCAGCAATCAGCCCCAGCATTTT.

This chain joins TRBV11-2 and TRBJ1-1; D remains ambiguous. The CDR3 runs 13 residues. Germline V gene sequence: CDR1 SGHAT, CDR2 FQNNGV. V was pared by 5 bases and J by 11 bases, with 18 bases between. DNA for the CDR3: TGTGCCAGCAGCCAAACCTCTCTCGCGGGGGCTTTCTTT. Translation: CASSQTSLAGAFF.

The chain is built from TRBV5-6 and TRBJ2-7; 12 bases map to TRBD1. The CDR3 sequence is 15 residues long. Germline loops: CDR1 SGHDT, CDR2 YYEEEE. Trimming at V came to 0 bases and at J to 6 bases, leaving 4 bases not matched to a gene. CDR3 amino acids: CASSLAGTGGFEQYF. DNA for the CDR3: TGTGCCAGCAGCTTGGCCGGGACAGGGGGCTTCGAGCAGTACTTC.

The gene calls are TRBV28 and TRBJ1-1; TRBD1 matches at 7 bases. The CDR3 is made up of 13 amino acids. Germline V CDR1 and CDR2: MDHEN, SYDVKM. The V segment lost 6 bases and the J segment 1 base; nucleotides outside the gene matches: 2. The CDR3, as DNA: TGTGCCAGCAGGCGACAGGGGAACACTGAAGCTTTCTTT. Its translation is CASRRQGNTEAFF.

The chain carries TRBV21-1 and TRBJ1-1. TRBV21-1 is a documented pseudogene. The length of the CDR3 is 14 residues. The CDR3: CASSEPTGNTEAFF. The CDR3 DNA sequence: TGTGCCAGCAGCGAGCCGACGGGGAACACTGAAGCTTTCTTT.

The V call is TRBV2, the J call TRBJ1-6; D perhaps matches TRBD1 (5 bases). V gave up 6 bases and J gave up 0 bases, with 9 bases separating them. CDR1 is SNHLY, CDR2 FYNNEI, per germline. The CDR3 extends over 15 amino acids. CDR3 in amino acids: CASRGDSSYNSPLHF. In DNA form, the CDR3 reads TGTGCCAGCAGAGGAGACAGCTCCTATAATTCACCCCTCCACTTT.

This CDR3 reads CASSRDGQGAYGYTF. The DNA of the CDR3 is TGTGCCAGTAGTAGAGACGGACAGGGCGCCTATGGCTACACCTTC. The V gene is TRBV19, the J gene TRBJ1-2; 8 bases match TRBD1. Germline assignment: CDR1 LNHDA and CDR2 SQIVND (reference sequence). This CDR3 region has 15 residues. Losses at the gene ends were 4 bases for V and 4 bases for J; bases not matched to a gene: 8.

This clone occurred a few times. This chain connects TRBV7-8 to TRBJ1-1, with D tentatively TRBD1 (6 bases). CDR1 is SGHVS and CDR2 is FQNEAQ in the germline V gene. The CDR3 is 15 amino acids. V lost 8 bases, J lost 4 bases, and 20 bases lay in between. CDR3 sequence reads: CASGTRGKGGTEAFF. The CDR3 bases are TGTGCCAGCGGAACTAGGGGGAAAGGTGGCACTGAAGCTTTCTTT.

The gene calls are TRBV28 and TRBJ1-3, with 9 bases matching TRBD1. This CDR3 comprises 16 residues. In germline, CDR1 is MDHEN, CDR2 SYDVKM. V lost 6 bases to trimming and J lost 4 bases; unmatched junction nucleotides: 10. The CDR3: CASSLYRGQVGNTIYF. The CDR3 region has the DNA TGTGCCAGCAGCCTATACAGGGGGCAAGTAGGAAACACCATATATTTT.

As concerns this clone: Mismatch with germline at one junction end may stem from a read error. The chain is built from TRBV7-9 and TRBJ2-7; no firm D call. Germline CDR1 reads SEHNR; CDR2 reads FQNEAQ (reference sequence). This CDR3 is built from 12 residues. The CDR3 reads CASSYISHEQYF. CDR3 sequence (DNA): TGTGCCAGCAGCTATATCTCCCACGAGCAGTACTTC.

The chain joins TRBV4-1 to TRBJ2-3; the D gene is possibly TRBD2 (5 bases). CDR3 size: 17 residues. From germline, CDR1 is MGHRA and CDR2 YSYEKL. The V gene lost 0 bases and the J gene lost 2 bases, with 15 bases spanning the gap. The CDR3 region has the DNA TGCGCCAGCAGCCAAGATCAGGCGGAGGACCCCACAGATACGCAGTATTTT. It encodes CASSQDQAEDPTDTQYF.